The 20 T cell receptor beta chains below all came from one sample that was sequenced in a study of technical replicates of blood from several donors. Data came from immunoSEQ multiplex PCR; TCRdb stores just in-frame clones and leaves some out. The sample has under 90,000 clones, around 96% seen once; the top ten hold 0.2%. The source material was T cells isolated from PBMCs. The origin of the receptors is a human donor in good health.

V is TRBV19 and J is TRBJ2-7; 10 bases are a match to TRBD2. With V trimmed by 4 bases and J by 8 bases, 5 bases remained unmatched. Germline V gene sequence: CDR1 LNHDA, CDR2 SQIVND (reference sequence). The CDR3 is made up of 13 amino acids. The DNA of the CDR3 is TGTGCCAGTAGTACACCGGGACTAGCGCAGCAGTACTTC. It translates to CASSTPGLAQQYF.

This chain links TRBV5-1 with TRBJ2-2; TRBD1 matches at 7 bases. The CDR3 has 16 residues. Germline CDR1 is SGHRS and CDR2 is YFSETQ. The V segment lost 1 base and the J segment 1 base; nucleotides outside the gene matches: 4. The CDR3 spells CASSLRWTGNTGELFF. The CDR3 coding sequence is TGCGCCAGCAGCTTGCGATGGACAGGGAACACCGGGGAGCTGTTTTTT.

The chain uses TRBV5-5 and TRBJ2-1; 9 nucleotides align to TRBD1. Germline V CDR1 and CDR2: SGHKS, YYEKEE (reference sequence). Unmatched junction bases numbered 9, after V lost 5 bases and J lost 6 bases. This CDR3 region has 15 residues. For the CDR3, the DNA is TGTGCCAGCAGGATGGAGACAGGGGGGTCCAATGAGCAGTTCTTC. As protein: CASRMETGGSNEQFF. The full variable domain, rest sourced from reference TRBV5-5 and TRBJ2-1, is DAGVTQSPTHLIKTRGQQVTLRCSPISGHKSVSWYQQVLGQGPQFIFQYYEKEERGRGNFPDRFSARQFPNYSSELNVNALLLGDSALYLCASRMETGGSNEQFFGPGTRLTVL.

This sequence joins TRBV9 and TRBJ1-3; 7 bases map to TRBD1. The CDR3 covers 11 residues. CDR1 and CDR2 from the germline V gene are SGDLS and YYNGEE. V shed 9 bases, J shed 4 bases, and the junction held 1 base outside the gene matches. The CDR3 DNA is TGTGCCACGGGACAGGGAAACACCATATATTTT. Translation gives CATGQGNTIYF.

The genes are TRBV29-1 and TRBJ1-1; 8 nucleotides match TRBD1. V was pared by 3 bases and J by 4 bases, with 13 bases of the junction left unmatched. The CDR3 totals 16 residues. Per the germline V gene, CDR1 is SQVTM and CDR2 is ANQGSEA. DNA of the CDR3: TGCAGCGTTGATTACGGGGTTATTACAGGGGGCACTGAAGCTTTCTTT. This sequence encodes CSVDYGVITGGTEAFF.

This chain connects TRBV19 to TRBJ1-4, with TRBD1 matching over 12 bases. The CDR3 runs 18 residues. Germline CDR1 and CDR2: LNHDA and SQIVND (reference sequence). V lost 3 bases and J lost 0; bases outside the gene matches: 5. The CDR3 loop reads CASSIRDRGLTTNEKLFF. CDR3 nucleotides: TGTGCCAGTAGTATCCGGGACAGGGGGCTCACAACTAATGAAAAACTGTTTTTT. The entire variable domain, with the rest obtained from reference TRBV19 and TRBJ1-4, is as follows: DGGITQSPKYLFRKEGQNVTLSCEQNLNHDAMYWYRQDPGQGLRLIYYSQIVNDFQKGDIAEGYSVSREKKESFPLTVTSAQKNPTAFYLCASSIRDRGLTTNEKLFFGSGTQLSVL.

The chain has TRBV27 and TRBJ2-7; 11 bases agree with TRBD2. CDR3 size: 15 residues. Germline CDR1 reads MNHEY; CDR2 reads SMNVEV (reference sequence). J was trimmed by 6 bases and V by 0 bases; bases with no gene match: 4. The CDR3 spells CASSLSRLAGGEQYF. CDR3 DNA: TGTGCCAGCAGTTTATCAAGGCTAGCGGGGGGCGAGCAGTACTTC.

The chain joins TRBV15 to TRBJ1-1, with D possibly matching TRBD1 (5 bases). This CDR3 contains 16 residues. Germline CDR1 reads LNHNV; CDR2 reads YYDKDF (reference sequence). V was trimmed by 1 base and J by 0 bases, leaving 12 bases between them. The CDR3 DNA is TGTGCCACCAGCAGAGGCTTGCAGGGATTGAACACTGAAGCTTTCTTT. This codes for CATSRGLQGLNTEAFF.

In nucleotides, the CDR3 is TGTGCCAGCAGCTTCCTAAACACTGAAGCTTTCTTT. Translation gives CASSFLNTEAFF. This chain joins TRBV5-6 and TRBJ1-1; D uncertain. Deletions cut 2 bases from V and 2 bases from J, with 4 bases between. Germline-derived CDR1 and CDR2 are SGHDT and YYEEEE. CDR3 length: 12 amino acids.

J is TRBJ2-1 and V is TRBV6-6; D not resolved. V shed 6 bases and J shed 6 bases, with 9 bases lying between them. The germline CDR1 and CDR2 sequences are MNHNY and SVGAGI (reference sequence). This CDR3 region has 12 residues. CDR3 DNA: TGTGCCAGCAGCCTGATGGCCAATGAGCAGTTCTTC. This codes for CASSLMANEQFF.

This chain uses TRBV27 with TRBJ2-3; 7 bases line up with TRBD2. This CDR3 spans 14 amino acids. Per germline, CDR1 MNHEY and CDR2 SMNVEV (reference sequence). J lost 0 bases, V lost 6 bases, and 3 bases had no gene match. CDR3 protein: CASRRGVSTDTQYF. In nucleotides, the CDR3 is TGTGCCAGCAGACGGGGGGTTAGCACAGATACGCAGTATTTT.

V and J are TRBV9 and TRBJ2-3, with 8 bases identical to TRBD2. V was pared by 5 bases and J by 2 bases, with 10 bases of the junction left unmatched. The CDR3 totals 16 residues. Looked up from germline, CDR1 is SGDLS and CDR2 is YYNGEE. The CDR3 spells CASRVDGRGPTDTQYF. In DNA form, the CDR3 reads TGTGCCAGCAGGGTTGACGGGAGGGGACCCACAGATACGCAGTATTTT.

In its sample, this clone was seen once. The chain carries TRBV19 and TRBJ2-2; 7 bases align to TRBD2. CDR1 is LNHDA and CDR2 is SQIVND in the germline V gene (reference sequence). Trimming took 10 bases from V and 3 from J; bases not matched to a gene: 5. This CDR3 is built from 13 residues. The CDR3 region is CATLRGDTGELFF. CDR3 bases: TGTGCCACCCTACGGGGGGACACCGGGGAGCTGTTTTTT. Full variable domain (rest looked up from reference TRBV19 and TRBJ2-2): DGGITQSPKYLFRKEGQNVTLSCEQNLNHDAMYWYRQDPGQGLRLIYYSQIVNDFQKGDIAEGYSVSREKKESFPLTVTSAQKNPTAFYLCATLRGDTGELFFGEGSRLTVL.

The chain employs TRBV6-1 and TRBJ1-2; no definite D call. Trimming shortened V by 3 bases and J by 8 bases, and 13 bases separated the two germline ends. Germline V gives CDR1 MNHNS, CDR2 SASEGT. The CDR3 spans 13 residues. CDR3 in DNA: TGTGCCAGCAGTGAGCGGGAGGGAGGAGGCTACACCTTC. Its protein product is CASSEREGGGYTF.

The J gene is TRBJ2-7, the V gene TRBV6-6, with D possibly TRBD2 on 5 matching bases. Trimming shortened V by 8 bases and J by 3 bases, and 14 bases separated the two germline ends. This CDR3 is built from 13 residues. From germline, CDR1 is MNHNY and CDR2 SVGAGI (reference sequence). This CDR3 is CASREGSFYEQYF. CDR3 nucleotides: TGTGCCAGCCGCGAGGGTAGCTTCTACGAGCAGTACTTC.

The chain couples TRBV6-5 to TRBJ2-7; a possible D gene is TRBD1 (6 bases). The CDR3 is 13 amino acids. In germline, CDR1 is MNHEY, CDR2 SVGAGI. Trimming took 5 bases from V and 2 from J, leaving 10 bases between them. The CDR3: CASSQDSPYEQYF. The DNA for the CDR3 is TGTGCCAGCAGTCAGGACAGCCCCTACGAGCAGTACTTC.

The chain links TRBV11-2 to TRBJ2-3; the D is unclear. Germline CDR1 SGHAT, CDR2 FQNNGV. Trimming left V 2 bases short and J 4 bases short, with 10 bases between. The CDR3 runs to 14 residues. The CDR3 DNA follows: TGTGCCAGCAGCTTAAGGATAGCCCCAGATACGCAGTATTTT. As protein: CASSLRIAPDTQYF.

This chain links TRBV4-1 with TRBJ2-5, with TRBD2 matching over 12 bases. Trimming removed 0 bases from V and 0 bases from J; junction bases left unmatched: 8. Germline V CDR1 and CDR2: MGHRA, YSYEKL. The CDR3 covers 19 residues. CDR3 amino acids: CASSQEKKTSGSYQETQYF. CDR3 in DNA: TGCGCCAGCAGCCAAGAAAAAAAGACTAGCGGGAGCTACCAAGAGACCCAGTACTTC.

The rearrangement uses TRBV10-3 and TRBJ1-1; no reliable D call. The germline CDR1 and CDR2 sequences are ENHRY and SYGVKD. The CDR3 covers 14 residues. Trimming took off 3 bases at V and 5 bases at J, with 13 bases between the two ends. The CDR3 here is CAISDPNRGTEAFF. The CDR3 DNA sequence: TGTGCCATCAGTGATCCCAATCGCGGGACTGAAGCTTTCTTT.

The chain carries TRBV28 and TRBJ2-7; possible D gene TRBD1, 5 bases. Germline lookup yields CDR1 MDHEN and CDR2 SYDVKM. This CDR3 is built from 11 residues. Trimming removed 11 bases from V and 6 bases from J, with 14 bases in between. The CDR3 nucleotides read TGTGCCGCCTCAGGGATTGGCGAGCAGTACTTC. Residues: CAASGIGEQYF.